The TCR beta chain described here comes from a study of blood T cell repertoires in COVID-19 (dated by TCRdb to the early 2020s). About the full investigation: Collaborator samples came from the United States, Italy and Spain and covered acute and convalescent phases of COVID-19. Samples were obtained from the ongoing ImmuneRACE study (first 160 participants) and from 1,200 or so subjects provided by 6 global collaborators. The material from the prospective study consisted of cDNA or gDNA derived from T cells, B-cell-depleted T cells, or PBMCs. The repertoires were made available in a free public database intended to serve as a resource for research on the immune response to SARS-CoV-2. Deeply sampled blood TCRbeta repertoires from subjects exposed to, actively infected with, or recovered from COVID-19 were included in the dataset. HLA class I and class II types, where available, came from metadata supplied by the sample provider rather than from assay-based typing. The sample metadata nearly always contained a de-identified subject ID, COVID-19 status, age in years and sex.

The collaborating institutions used their own protocols to collect whole blood in K2EDTA tubes. For TCRbeta analysis, collaborators shipped samples in one of three forms: frozen whole blood, isolated PBMCs, or DNA extracted from either of those sample types. With respect to this clone: What this receptor recognizes is not known. Base-call qualities are not available, and no considerably larger clone is one nucleotide away.

The immunoSEQ Assay, a bias-controlled multiplex PCR, was used to amplify TCRbeta CDR3 regions from genomic DNA. As for the authors' bioinformatics: The number of nucleated cells in each sample was estimated by amplification of reference gene primers within the assay. Sequence reads were collapsed and filtered to measure the absolute abundance of every unique TCRbeta CDR3 rearrangement. For each sample, productive Simpson clonality was calculated by taking the square root of Simpson's diversity index across productive rearrangements. What TCRdb holds here is the immuneACCESS table cut down to in-frame rearrangements. Part of the clones is not present; checked against another copy, under half of the missing clones reflect an unresolved V gene, and the others are unexplained. V, J and clone size are those of that table, while D and trimming were read from the DNA. This sample comprises about 23,000 clones, around 84% of them detected only once. The ten top clones hold under 20% of the sample.

At the junction V is shortened by 8 bases and J by 7 bases; bases outside the gene matches: 10. According to the germline V gene, CDR1 reads SGHAT and CDR2 reads FQNNGV. The CDR3, from cysteine to phenylalanine, totals 14 residues. Only the CDR3 region is kept as DNA, spanning 42 bases read in frame from base 1. Study-wide findings and limitations: How much clinical and demographic metadata was included differed by source and by participant, and the metadata was provided uncurated.

The TCR originated in a woman older than 75 with acute or convalescent COVID-19. The sequencing sample was made of peripheral blood. The chain is made from TRBV11-2 and TRBJ2-5, with 10 middle bases fitting TRBD1. The CDR3 region: CASQWDRDRGTQYF. DNA sequence: TGTGCCAGCCAGTGGGACAGGGACAGGGGGACCCAGTACTTC.